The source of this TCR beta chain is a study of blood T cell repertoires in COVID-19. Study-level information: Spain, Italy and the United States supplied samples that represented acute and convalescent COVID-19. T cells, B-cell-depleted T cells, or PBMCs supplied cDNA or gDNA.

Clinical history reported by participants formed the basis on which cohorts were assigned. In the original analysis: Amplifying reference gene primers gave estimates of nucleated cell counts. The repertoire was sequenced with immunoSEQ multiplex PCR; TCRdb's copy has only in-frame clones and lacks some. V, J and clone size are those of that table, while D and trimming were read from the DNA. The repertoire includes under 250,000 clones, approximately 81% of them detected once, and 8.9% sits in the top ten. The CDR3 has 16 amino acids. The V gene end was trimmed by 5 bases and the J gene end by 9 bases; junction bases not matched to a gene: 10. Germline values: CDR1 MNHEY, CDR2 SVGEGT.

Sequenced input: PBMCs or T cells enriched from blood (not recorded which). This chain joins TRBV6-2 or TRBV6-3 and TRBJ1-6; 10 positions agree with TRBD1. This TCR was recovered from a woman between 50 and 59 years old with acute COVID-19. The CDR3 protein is CASSTRGQGVGSPLHF. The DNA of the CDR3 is TGTGCCAGCAGTACGCGAGGACAGGGGGTCGGTTCACCCCTCCACTTT.